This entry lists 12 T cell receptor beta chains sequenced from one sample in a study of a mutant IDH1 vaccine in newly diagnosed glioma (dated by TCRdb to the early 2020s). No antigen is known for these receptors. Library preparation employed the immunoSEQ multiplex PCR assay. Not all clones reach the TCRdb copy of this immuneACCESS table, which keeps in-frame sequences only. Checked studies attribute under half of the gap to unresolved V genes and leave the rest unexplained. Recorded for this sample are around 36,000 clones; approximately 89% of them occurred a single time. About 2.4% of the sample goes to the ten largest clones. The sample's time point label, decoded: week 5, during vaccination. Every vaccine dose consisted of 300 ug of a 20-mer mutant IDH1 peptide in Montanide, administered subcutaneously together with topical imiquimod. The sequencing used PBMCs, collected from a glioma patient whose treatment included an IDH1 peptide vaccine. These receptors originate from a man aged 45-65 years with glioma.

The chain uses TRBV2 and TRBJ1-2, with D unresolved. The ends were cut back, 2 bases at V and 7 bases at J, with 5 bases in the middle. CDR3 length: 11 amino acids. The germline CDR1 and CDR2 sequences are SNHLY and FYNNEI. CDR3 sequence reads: CASSELSGYTF. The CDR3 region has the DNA TGTGCCAGCAGTGAATTGTCTGGCTACACCTTC.

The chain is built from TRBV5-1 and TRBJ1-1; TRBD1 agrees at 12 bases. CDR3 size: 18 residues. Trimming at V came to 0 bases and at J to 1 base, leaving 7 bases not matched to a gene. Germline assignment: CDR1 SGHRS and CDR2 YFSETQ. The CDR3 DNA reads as TGCGCCAGCAGCTTGGTAGGGACAGGGGGCCCGCGGAACACTGAAGCTTTCTTT. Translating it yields CASSLVGTGGPRNTEAFF.

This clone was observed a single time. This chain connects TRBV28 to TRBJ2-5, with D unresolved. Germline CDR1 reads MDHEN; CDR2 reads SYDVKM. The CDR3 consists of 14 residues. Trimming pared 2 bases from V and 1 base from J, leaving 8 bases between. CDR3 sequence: CASSLKDFQETQYF. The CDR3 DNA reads TGTGCCAGCAGTTTAAAAGACTTCCAAGAGACCCAGTACTTC.

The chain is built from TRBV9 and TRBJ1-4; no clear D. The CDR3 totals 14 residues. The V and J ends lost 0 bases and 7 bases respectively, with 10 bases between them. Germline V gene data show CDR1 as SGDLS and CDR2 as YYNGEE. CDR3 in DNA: TGTGCCAGCAGCGTAGCCCCCAGTGGTGAAAAACTGTTTTTT. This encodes CASSVAPSGEKLFF.

The CDR3 is CASSLTSTDTQYF. In nucleotides, the CDR3 is TGTGCCAGCAGTCTGACTAGCACAGATACGCAGTATTTT. This rearrangement joins TRBV6-4 to TRBJ2-3; D not certain. The CDR3 spans 13 residues. Germline V CDR1 and CDR2: MRHNA, SNTAGT. Between the trimmed V and J ends, which lost 5 bases and 0 bases, there was a span of 6 bases.

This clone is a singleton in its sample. In nucleotides, the CDR3 is TGTGCCAGTGGAAAGGACAGGGACTACGAGCAGTACTTC. Residues: CASGKDRDYEQYF. This chain connects TRBV19 to TRBJ2-7; 8 positions agree with TRBD1. CDR3 size: 13 residues. Germline-derived CDR1 and CDR2 are LNHDA and SQIVND (reference sequence). After removal of 8 bases from V and 3 bases from J, the junction contained 6 bases not matched to a gene.

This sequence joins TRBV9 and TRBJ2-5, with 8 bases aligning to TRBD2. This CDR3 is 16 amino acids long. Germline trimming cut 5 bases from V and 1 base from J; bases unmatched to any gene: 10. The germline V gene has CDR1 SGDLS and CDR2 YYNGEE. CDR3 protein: CASSRGGLSVQETQYF. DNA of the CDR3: TGTGCCAGCAGTCGGGGGGGACTTAGCGTCCAAGAGACCCAGTACTTC.

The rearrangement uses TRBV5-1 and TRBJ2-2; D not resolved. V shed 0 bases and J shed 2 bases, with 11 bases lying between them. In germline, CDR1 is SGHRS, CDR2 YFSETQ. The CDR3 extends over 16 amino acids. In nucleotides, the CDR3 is TGCGCCAGCAGCTTGGACGGTGGGGTAAACACCGGGGAGCTGTTTTTT. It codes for CASSLDGGVNTGELFF.

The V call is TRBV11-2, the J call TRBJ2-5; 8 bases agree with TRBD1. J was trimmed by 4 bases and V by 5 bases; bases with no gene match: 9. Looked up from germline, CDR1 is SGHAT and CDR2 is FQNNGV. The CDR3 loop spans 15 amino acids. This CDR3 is CASSPTGQAIETQYF. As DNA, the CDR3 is TGTGCCAGCAGCCCAACGGGACAGGCGATAGAGACCCAGTACTTC.

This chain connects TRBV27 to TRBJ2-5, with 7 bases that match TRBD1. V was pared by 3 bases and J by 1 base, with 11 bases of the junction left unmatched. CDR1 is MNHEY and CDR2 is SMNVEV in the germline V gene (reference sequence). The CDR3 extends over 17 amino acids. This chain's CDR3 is CASSFVADRASQETQYF. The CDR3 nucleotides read TGTGCCAGCAGTTTCGTGGCTGACAGGGCGTCCCAAGAGACCCAGTACTTC.

CDR3 region: CASARLGGTEAFF. The CDR3, as DNA: TGCGCCAGCGCAAGGCTGGGCGGCACTGAAGCTTTCTTT. The rearrangement joins TRBV5-1 to TRBJ1-1; no definite D call. V was cut by 7 bases and J by 4 bases, with 14 bases left in between. The V gene's germline CDR1 is SGHRS and CDR2 YFSETQ. The CDR3 is 13 amino acids.

The CDR3 bases are TGTGCCAGCTCACGCACGGACAGGGCCCACGAGCAGTACTTC. Translated, it gives CASSRTDRAHEQYF. V gene TRBV18 combines with J gene TRBJ2-7; 8 positions match TRBD1. Germline CDR1 and CDR2: KGHSH and LQKENI. V gave up 4 bases and J gave up 5 bases; unmatched junction bases: 7. The CDR3 loop spans 14 amino acids. Variable domain in full (rest from reference TRBV18 and TRBJ2-7): NAGVMQNPRHLVRRRGQEARLRCSPMKGHSHVYWYRQLPEEGLKFMVYLQKENIIDESGMPKERFSAEFPKEGPSILRIQQVVRGDSAAYFCASSRTDRAHEQYFGPGTRLTVT.